The 30 T cell receptor beta chains given below trace back to one sample, sequenced in a study of cytomegalovirus exposure and HLA in healthy donors (dated by TCRdb to 2016 to 2017). Library construction relied on the immunoSEQ multiplex PCR assay. For the multiplex PCR, a mixture combining 60 forward primers for TCR Vbeta segments and 13 reverse primers for TCR Jbeta segments was used. TCRdb's version of the immuneACCESS table is confined to in-frame rearrangements and falls short of the full clone set. An unresolved V gene accounts for under half of the shortfall where checked; the remainder is of unknown origin. This sample holds under 90,000 clones; over 70% were observed only once. About 9.1% of the sample lies in the top ten. The sample consisted of PBMCs. The receptor source for this set is a man in his forties in good health and CMV-seropositive.

The rearrangement uses TRBV7-2 and TRBJ1-2; D remains ambiguous. Trimming pared 7 bases from V and 4 bases from J, leaving 13 bases between. Germline V gene lookup returns CDR1 SGHTA and CDR2 FQGNSA. This CDR3 comprises 13 residues. Written as DNA, the CDR3 is TGTGCCAGCACCAAAGAGGAATTCTATGGCTACACCTTC. As protein: CASTKEEFYGYTF.

The chain couples TRBV6-6 to TRBJ2-1; TRBD2 matches 11 bases. Germline CDR1 and CDR2: MNHNY and SVGAGI (reference sequence). CDR3 length: 15 residues. Trimming at V came to 2 bases and at J to 7 bases, leaving 4 bases not matched to a gene. The CDR3, as DNA: TGTGCCAGCAGTTACATAGCGGGGGGGCAAAATGAGCAGTTCTTC. Encoded protein: CASSYIAGGQNEQFF.

The chain uses TRBV7-2 and TRBJ1-3, with a tentative D call TRBD1 (6 bases). V was clipped by 2 bases and J by 0 bases, with 11 bases between them. Germline V lookup: CDR1 SGHTA, CDR2 FQGNSA. The CDR3 loop spans 16 amino acids. DNA of the CDR3: TGTGCCAGCAGCTTAACAGGGACCAACTCTGGAAACACCATATATTTT. Protein sequence: CASSLTGTNSGNTIYF.

This clone was picked up one time. The chain combines TRBV29-1 with TRBJ1-2; possible D gene TRBD1, 6 bases. V lost 3 bases to trimming and J lost 4 bases, with 18 bases between them. This CDR3 spans 15 amino acids. CDR1 is SQVTM, CDR2 ANQGSEA, per germline. CDR3 in DNA: TGCAGCGTTGAGGGCGGGGGCTCCGCCGTCTATGGCTACACCTTC. Amino acids: CSVEGGGSAVYGYTF.

In this sample, this clone turned up a few times. The chain recombines TRBV10-2 with TRBJ2-3; tentatively, D is TRBD2 (5 bases). Germline values: CDR1 WSHSY, CDR2 SAAADI. The CDR3 loop spans 14 amino acids. Trimming took off 5 bases at V and 2 bases at J, with 11 bases between the two ends. CDR3: CASSLTGYTDTQYF. The CDR3 nucleotides read TGCGCCAGCAGTTTGACGGGGTACACAGATACGCAGTATTTT.

The chain recombines TRBV28 with TRBJ2-3, with a tentative D call TRBD2 (6 bases). CDR3 length: 14 amino acids. V was shortened by 2 bases and J by 7 bases, with 13 bases between the two germline ends. The germline CDR1 and CDR2 sequences are MDHEN and SYDVKM. Written as DNA, the CDR3 is TGTGCCAGCAGTTTAGCTGGAGGGACGTATACGCAGTATTTT. It is translated as CASSLAGGTYTQYF.

This sequence joins TRBV30 and TRBJ1-1; TRBD1 agrees at 7 bases. CDR1 is GTSNPN and CDR2 is SVGIG in the germline V gene (reference sequence). J was trimmed by 2 bases and V by 4 bases; bases with no gene match: 7. This CDR3 has 14 residues. CDR3 nucleotide sequence: TGTGCCTGGACGCCCCGGGACAGAAACACTGAAGCTTTCTTT. It codes for CAWTPRDRNTEAFF.

The chain recombines TRBV10-3 with TRBJ2-2; 9 bases fit TRBD1. Looked up from germline, CDR1 is ENHRY and CDR2 is SYGVKD. V lost 7 bases to trimming and J lost 5 bases; unmatched junction nucleotides: 11. This CDR3 has 16 residues. This CDR3 reads CAINSQDRGGTGELFF. CDR3 DNA: TGTGCCATCAATTCCCAGGACAGGGGAGGGACCGGGGAGCTGTTTTTT.

V and J are TRBV5-1 and TRBJ2-5; 7 nucleotides line up with TRBD2. J was trimmed by 2 bases and V by 4 bases; bases with no gene match: 5. The CDR3 extends over 14 amino acids. Germline loops: CDR1 SGHRS, CDR2 YFSETQ. As DNA, the CDR3 is TGCGCCAGCAGCCCCGGACTAGGTCAAGAGACCCAGTACTTC. Translating it yields CASSPGLGQETQYF.

This clone was picked up a small number of times. The genes are TRBV29-1 and TRBJ2-6, with 10 bases lining up with TRBD1. V trimming: 4 bases; J trimming: 1 base; junction bases outside the gene matches: 7. The CDR3 has 17 residues. Germline V CDR1 and CDR2: SQVTM, ANQGSEA. Here the CDR3 reads CSVGTGGERSGANVLTF. The CDR3 DNA is TGCAGCGTTGGGACAGGGGGTGAAAGGTCTGGGGCCAACGTCCTGACTTTC.

This chain uses TRBV20-1 with TRBJ2-5; the D is unclear. Trimming left V 0 bases short and J 5 bases short, with 4 bases between. CDR3 length: 11 residues. CDR1 and CDR2 from the germline V gene are DFQATT and SNEGSKA (reference sequence). The CDR3 DNA reads TGCAGTGCTAGAGACGGGGAGACCCAGTACTTC. Residues: CSARDGETQYF.

CDR3 in amino acids: CASSQGTGGRGAFF. The CDR3 DNA reads as TGCGCCAGCAGCCAAGGGACAGGGGGCCGCGGAGCTTTCTTT. V usage is TRBV5-1 and J usage is TRBJ1-1; 12 nucleotides line up with TRBD1. The germline V gene has CDR1 SGHRS and CDR2 YFSETQ. The CDR3 spans 14 residues. V was clipped by 4 bases and J by 10 bases; unmatched bases: 8.

The J gene is TRBJ2-3, the V gene TRBV11-2, with 15 bases lining up with TRBD2. Germline CDR1 SGHAT, CDR2 FQNNGV. The CDR3 contains 18 residues. V dropped 2 bases and J dropped 8; count of bases not matched to a gene: 11. The CDR3 DNA is TGTGCCAGCAGCTTAAACGCTCCGGGACTAGCGGGGGGTGGTACGCAGTATTTT. It encodes CASSLNAPGLAGGGTQYF.

The rearrangement uses TRBV7-9 and TRBJ1-1; tentatively, D is TRBD1 (5 bases). Trimming stripped 2 bases from V and 10 bases from J, with 11 bases between. The CDR3 is 12 residues long. CDR1 and CDR2 (germline): SEHNR, FQNEAQ (reference sequence). The CDR3, as DNA: TGTGCCAGCAGCTTATTAGGTCAGGGAGCTTTCTTT. Encoded protein: CASSLLGQGAFF.

The rearrangement uses TRBV5-6 and TRBJ2-7, with 7 bases fitting TRBD1. This CDR3 is 15 amino acids long. CDR1 and CDR2 from the germline V gene are SGHDT and YYEEEE. The J segment lost 5 bases and the V segment lost 4 bases, leaving 12 bases of the junction unmatched. CDR3 nucleotides: TGTGCCAGCAGCCTGGGACAGAACCGAAGGGACGAGCAGTACTTC. Its translation: CASSLGQNRRDEQYF.

The rearrangement joins TRBV5-8 to TRBJ2-5; possible D gene TRBD2, 5 bases. V gave up 0 bases and J gave up 2 bases, with 20 bases separating them. The CDR3 runs 18 residues. Germline V gene lookup returns CDR1 SGHTS and CDR2 YDEGEE. CDR3 in amino acids: CASSLGFEGVRSQETQYF. CDR3 nucleotides: TGTGCCAGCAGCTTGGGGTTCGAGGGAGTACGATCTCAAGAGACCCAGTACTTC.

In its sample, this clone was seen once. V gene TRBV11-2 combines with J gene TRBJ2-5; D possibly corresponds to TRBD2 (6 bases). The CDR3 is made up of 15 amino acids. Germline CDR1 SGHAT, CDR2 FQNNGV. V lost 3 bases and J lost 9, with 20 bases in between. CDR3 DNA sequence: TGTGCCAGCAGCTTGGCGAGCGGAGGGCTCGAGTCCCAGTACTTC. It yields the protein CASSLASGGLESQYF.

The V call is TRBV2, the J call TRBJ2-3; D is uncertain. This CDR3 comprises 12 residues. The V end was cut by 4 bases, the J end by 0 bases, with 2 bases between. CDR1 SNHLY and CDR2 FYNNEI come from the germline V gene. CDR3 residues: CASSVSTDTQYF. The DNA for the CDR3 is TGTGCCAGCAGTGTAAGCACAGATACGCAGTATTTT.

The J gene is TRBJ2-5, the V gene TRBV9; TRBD2 agrees at 10 bases. The germline gives CDR1 SGDLS, CDR2 YYNGEE. CDR3 size: 15 residues. The ends lost 0 bases at V and 3 bases at J; junction bases unmatched: 2. DNA of the CDR3: TGTGCCAGCAGCGTAGGGACTAGCGGAAAAGAGACCCAGTACTTC. Its protein is CASSVGTSGKETQYF.

The CDR3: CASRKAGSYEQYF. The CDR3 DNA sequence: TGTGCCAGCAGGAAGGCGGGGTCCTACGAGCAGTACTTC. The chain couples TRBV6-5 to TRBJ2-7; TRBD2 is a possible D gene (6 bases). Germline V lookup: CDR1 MNHEY, CDR2 SVGAGI. The CDR3 covers 13 residues. The germline V and J ends were trimmed by 6 bases and 1 base, with 10 bases remaining between them.

The chain employs TRBV2 and TRBJ1-2; possible D gene TRBD1, 6 bases. Trimming pared 6 bases from V and 8 bases from J, leaving 16 bases between. The CDR3 totals 13 residues. Per germline, CDR1 SNHLY and CDR2 FYNNEI. The CDR3 protein is CASRQQGEGGYTF. The CDR3 nucleotides read TGTGCCAGCAGACAACAGGGAGAGGGGGGCTACACCTTC.

This chain connects TRBV15 to TRBJ1-4, with TRBD1 identical over 9 bases. Germline V gene data show CDR1 as LNHNV and CDR2 as YYDKDF (reference sequence). CDR3 length: 16 residues. J gave up 2 bases and V 3 bases, and 4 bases lay outside the gene matches. The CDR3 is CATSRHRGLTNEKLFF. The CDR3 DNA is TGTGCCACCAGCAGGCACAGGGGGCTGACTAATGAAAAACTGTTTTTT.

The chain has TRBV5-4 and TRBJ1-1, with 7 nucleotides matching TRBD1. The CDR3 extends over 16 amino acids. V lost 4 bases and J lost 3; bases outside the gene matches: 12. The V gene's germline CDR1 is SGHNT and CDR2 YYREEE (reference sequence). The CDR3 sequence: CASSTERQGQDTEAFF. For the CDR3, the DNA is TGTGCCAGCAGCACGGAGAGACAGGGTCAGGACACTGAAGCTTTCTTT.

V gene TRBV5-5 combines with J gene TRBJ2-2, with D possibly being TRBD2 (6 bases). CDR3 size: 16 residues. With 0 bases removed from V and 0 bases from J, the gap between germline ends came to 9 bases. Germline CDR1 and CDR2: SGHKS and YYEKEE (reference sequence). The CDR3 DNA is TGTGCCAGCAGCTTGGGGGACTTCACGAACACCGGGGAGCTGTTTTTT. It yields the protein CASSLGDFTNTGELFF.

The chain is built from TRBV28 and TRBJ2-1; 7 bases fit TRBD2. The CDR3 is 19 amino acids. V was pared by 3 bases and J by 5 bases, with 19 bases of the junction left unmatched. Germline loops: CDR1 MDHEN, CDR2 SYDVKM. Here the CDR3 DNA reads TGTGCCAGCAGTTTCTCTAAACTGGGGCGTACCAGCGGGAACAATGAGCAGTTCTTC. Amino acids: CASSFSKLGRTSGNNEQFF.

This clone was seen only a few times. The CDR3 DNA reads TGTGCCAGCAGCCCACGACAGGGGGGTTCCTGGTCTGGGGCCAACGTCCTGACTTTC. Protein product: CASSPRQGGSWSGANVLTF. The chain carries TRBV7-2 and TRBJ2-6, with 9 bases lining up with TRBD1. The CDR3 totals 19 residues. Trimming cost V 5 bases and J 1 base; bases outside gene matches: 12. CDR1 is SGHTA and CDR2 is FQGNSA in the germline V gene.

The rearrangement links TRBV15 to TRBJ2-3; 9 bases agree with TRBD2. The CDR3 is 11 amino acids. Trimming cost V 9 bases and J 6 bases; bases outside gene matches: 1. Germline CDR1 reads LNHNV; CDR2 reads YYDKDF (reference sequence). CDR3 region: CATGLADTQYF. CDR3 coding DNA: TGTGCCACGGGACTAGCTGATACGCAGTATTTT.

V usage is TRBV25-1 and J usage is TRBJ2-1; D ambiguous. Germline V lookup: CDR1 MGHDK, CDR2 SYGVNS. V gave up 6 bases and J gave up 3 bases, with 9 bases separating them. The CDR3 runs 13 residues. The CDR3 region is CASRRPGYNEQFF. In DNA, the CDR3 is TGTGCCAGCAGGAGACCGGGCTACAATGAGCAGTTCTTC.

The genes are TRBV19 and TRBJ1-4; D gene ambiguous. The CDR3 length is 14 residues. The germline V gene has CDR1 LNHDA and CDR2 SQIVND (reference sequence). Trimming removed 5 bases from V and 7 bases from J, with 14 bases in between. The CDR3 spells CASSRGEGGEKLFF. The CDR3 region has the DNA TGTGCCAGTAGTCGCGGGGAGGGAGGTGAAAAACTGTTTTTT. Using reference TRBV19 and TRBJ1-4 for the parts outside the CDR3, the full variable domain is DGGITQSPKYLFRKEGQNVTLSCEQNLNHDAMYWYRQDPGQGLRLIYYSQIVNDFQKGDIAEGYSVSREKKESFPLTVTSAQKNPTAFYLCASSRGEGGEKLFFGSGTQLSVL.

This sequence joins TRBV7-9 and TRBJ2-1; D not certain. The CDR3 length is 15 residues. Per germline, CDR1 SEHNR and CDR2 FQNEAQ (reference sequence). V gave up 1 base and J gave up 12 bases, with 19 bases separating them. The DNA for the CDR3 is TGTGCCAGCAGCTTAGGTGCGACGGCGGTGTTAGGGCAGTTCTTC. Amino acid sequence: CASSLGATAVLGQFF.